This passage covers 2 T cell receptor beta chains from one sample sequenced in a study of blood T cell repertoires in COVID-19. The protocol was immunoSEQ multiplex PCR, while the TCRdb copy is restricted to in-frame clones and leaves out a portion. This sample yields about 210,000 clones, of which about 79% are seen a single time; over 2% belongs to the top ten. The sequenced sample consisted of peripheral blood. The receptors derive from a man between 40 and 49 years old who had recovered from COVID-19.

CDR3 amino acids: CASSYLGGRRPEAFF. CDR3 nucleotide sequence: TGTGCCAGCAGTTACTTGGGGGGGCGCCGGCCTGAAGCTTTCTTT. V gene TRBV6-2 or TRBV6-3 combines with J gene TRBJ1-1; TRBD1 is a possible D gene (6 bases). V was clipped by 1 base and J by 6 bases, with 15 bases between them. There are 15 residues in the CDR3. Germline values: CDR1 MNHEY, CDR2 SVGEGT.

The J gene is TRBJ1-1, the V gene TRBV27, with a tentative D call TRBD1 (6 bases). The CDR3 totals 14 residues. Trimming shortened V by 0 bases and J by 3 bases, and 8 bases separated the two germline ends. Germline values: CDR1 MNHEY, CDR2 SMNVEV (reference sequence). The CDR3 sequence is CASSLSRTDTEAFF. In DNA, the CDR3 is TGTGCCAGCAGTTTATCCAGGACAGACACTGAAGCTTTCTTT.